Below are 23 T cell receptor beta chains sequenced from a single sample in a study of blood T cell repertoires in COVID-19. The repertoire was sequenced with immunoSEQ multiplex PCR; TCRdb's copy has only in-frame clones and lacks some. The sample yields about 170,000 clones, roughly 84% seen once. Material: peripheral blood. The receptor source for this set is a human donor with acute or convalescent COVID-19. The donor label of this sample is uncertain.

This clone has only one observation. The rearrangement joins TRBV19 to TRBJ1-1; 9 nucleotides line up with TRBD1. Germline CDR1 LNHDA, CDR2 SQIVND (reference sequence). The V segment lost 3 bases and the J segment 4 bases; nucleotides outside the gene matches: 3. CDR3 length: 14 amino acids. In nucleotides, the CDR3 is TGTGCCAGTAGTATCCAGACAGGGGGCACTGAAGCTTTCTTT. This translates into CASSIQTGGTEAFF. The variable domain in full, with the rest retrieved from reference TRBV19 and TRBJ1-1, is DGGITQSPKYLFRKEGQNVTLSCEQNLNHDAMYWYRQDPGQGLRLIYYSQIVNDFQKGDIAEGYSVSREKKESFPLTVTSAQKNPTAFYLCASSIQTGGTEAFFGQGTRLTVV.

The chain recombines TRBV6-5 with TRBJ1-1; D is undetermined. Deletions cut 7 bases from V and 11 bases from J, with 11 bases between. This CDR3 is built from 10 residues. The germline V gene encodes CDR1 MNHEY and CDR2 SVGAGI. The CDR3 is CASTGERAFF. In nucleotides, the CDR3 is TGTGCCAGCACGGGCGAGCGGGCTTTCTTT.

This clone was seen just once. CDR3 bases: TGTGCCAGCAGCCACGCCTCTAGCGTCACCGGGGAGCTGTTTTTT. Amino acids: CASSHASSVTGELFF. The rearrangement joins TRBV5-4 to TRBJ2-2, with TRBD2 as a possible D gene (6 bases). Trimming took 4 bases from V and 4 from J, leaving 14 bases between them. The CDR3 contains 15 residues. Looked up from germline, CDR1 is SGHNT and CDR2 is YYREEE (reference sequence).

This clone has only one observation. DNA for the CDR3: TGTGCCAGCAGGGGGACGACAGGAAGGGGCATTCAGTACTTC. This encodes CASRGTTGRGIQYF. This chain connects TRBV2 to TRBJ2-4; tentatively, D is TRBD1 (6 bases). Between the trimmed V and J ends, which lost 6 bases and 9 bases, there was a span of 18 bases. This CDR3 is 14 amino acids long. CDR1 is SNHLY, CDR2 FYNNEI, per germline.

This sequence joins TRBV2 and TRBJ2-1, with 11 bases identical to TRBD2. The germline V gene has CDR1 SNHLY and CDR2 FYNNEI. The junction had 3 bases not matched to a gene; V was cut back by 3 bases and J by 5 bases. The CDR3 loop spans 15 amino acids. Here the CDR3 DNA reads TGTGCCAGCAGTGAGGGGACTAGCGGAAACAATGAGCAGTTCTTC. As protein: CASSEGTSGNNEQFF.

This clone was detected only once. The CDR3 bases are TGCAGCGTAGACTCCGGGACAGGGAGTACGCAGTATTTT. As protein: CSVDSGTGSTQYF. V usage is TRBV29-1 and J usage is TRBJ2-3; 9 bases fit TRBD1. V lost 6 bases and J lost 8; bases outside the gene matches: 9. The V gene's germline CDR1 is SQVTM and CDR2 ANQGSEA. The CDR3 is made up of 13 amino acids.

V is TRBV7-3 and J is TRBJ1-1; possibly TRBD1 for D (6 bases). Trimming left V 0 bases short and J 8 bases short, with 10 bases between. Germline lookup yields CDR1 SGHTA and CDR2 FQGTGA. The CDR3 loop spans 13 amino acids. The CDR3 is CASSLTVTGEAFF. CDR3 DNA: TGTGCCAGCAGCTTAACTGTCACAGGGGAAGCTTTCTTT. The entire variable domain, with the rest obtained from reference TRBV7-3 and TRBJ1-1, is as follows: GAGVSQTPSNKVTEKGKYVELRCDPISGHTALYWYRQSLGQGPEFLIYFQGTGAADDSGLPNDRFFAVRPEGSVSTLKIQRTERGDSAVYLCASSLTVTGEAFFGQGTRLTVV.

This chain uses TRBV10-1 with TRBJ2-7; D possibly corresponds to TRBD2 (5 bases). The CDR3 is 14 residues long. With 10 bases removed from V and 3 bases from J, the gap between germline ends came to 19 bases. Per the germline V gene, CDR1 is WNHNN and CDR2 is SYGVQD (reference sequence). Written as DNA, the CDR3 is TGCGCCACTCTCCTCTCGGTGGGAGACTACGAGCAGTACTTC. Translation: CATLLSVGDYEQYF.

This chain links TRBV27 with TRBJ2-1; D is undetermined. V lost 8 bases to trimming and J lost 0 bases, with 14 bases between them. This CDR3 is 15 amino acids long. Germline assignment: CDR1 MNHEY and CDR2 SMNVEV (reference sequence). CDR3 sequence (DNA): TGTGCCAGCCGCCTTCAGAGGAGCTCCTACAATGAGCAGTTCTTC. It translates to CASRLQRSSYNEQFF.

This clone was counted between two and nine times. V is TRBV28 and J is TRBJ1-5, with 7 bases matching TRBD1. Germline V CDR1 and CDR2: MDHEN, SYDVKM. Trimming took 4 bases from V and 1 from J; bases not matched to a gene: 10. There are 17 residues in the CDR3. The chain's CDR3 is CASSSPTDRASNQPQHF. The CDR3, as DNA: TGTGCCAGCAGTTCCCCCACCGACAGGGCCAGCAATCAGCCCCAGCATTTT. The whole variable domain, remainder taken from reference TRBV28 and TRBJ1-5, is DVKVTQSSRYLVKRTGEKVFLECVQDMDHENMFWYRQDPGLGLRLIYFSYDVKMKEKGDIPEGYSVSREKKERFSLILESASTNQTSMYLCASSSPTDRASNQPQHFGDGTRLSIL.

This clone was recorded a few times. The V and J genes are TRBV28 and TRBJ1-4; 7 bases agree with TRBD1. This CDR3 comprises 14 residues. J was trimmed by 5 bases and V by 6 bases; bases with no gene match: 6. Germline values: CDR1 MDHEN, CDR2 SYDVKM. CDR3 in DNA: TGTGCCAGCAGCTGGACAGGTGGGAATGAAAAACTGTTTTTT. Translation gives CASSWTGGNEKLFF.

The CDR3 loop is CASSITGERGETQYF. CDR3 nucleotides: TGTGCCAGTAGTATCACCGGGGAACGGGGGGAGACCCAGTACTTC. V and J are TRBV19 and TRBJ2-5; D may be TRBD2 (6 bases). Germline CDR1 and CDR2: LNHDA and SQIVND (reference sequence). The CDR3 spans 15 residues. V dropped 3 bases and J dropped 5 bases, with 16 bases sitting between them.

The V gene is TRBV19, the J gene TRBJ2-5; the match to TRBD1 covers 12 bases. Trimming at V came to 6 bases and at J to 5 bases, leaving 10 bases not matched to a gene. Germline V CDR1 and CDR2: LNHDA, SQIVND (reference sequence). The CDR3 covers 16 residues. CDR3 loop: CASSGGRDRGRETQYF. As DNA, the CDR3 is TGTGCCAGTAGCGGGGGAAGGGACAGGGGGCGCGAGACCCAGTACTTC.

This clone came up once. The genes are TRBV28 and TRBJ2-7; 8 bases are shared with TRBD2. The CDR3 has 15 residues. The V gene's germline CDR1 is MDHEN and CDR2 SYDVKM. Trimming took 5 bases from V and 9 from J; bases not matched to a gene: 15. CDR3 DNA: TGTGCCAGCAGTATAGGGCTAGCGGGTGGGGAGGCGCAGTACTTC. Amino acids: CASSIGLAGGEAQYF.

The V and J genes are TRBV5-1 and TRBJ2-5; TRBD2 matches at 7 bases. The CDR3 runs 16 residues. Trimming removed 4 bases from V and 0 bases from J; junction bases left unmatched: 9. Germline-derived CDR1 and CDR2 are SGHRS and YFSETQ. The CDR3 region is CASSPGLAGNQETQYF. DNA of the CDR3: TGCGCCAGCAGCCCAGGGTTAGCGGGCAACCAAGAGACCCAGTACTTC.

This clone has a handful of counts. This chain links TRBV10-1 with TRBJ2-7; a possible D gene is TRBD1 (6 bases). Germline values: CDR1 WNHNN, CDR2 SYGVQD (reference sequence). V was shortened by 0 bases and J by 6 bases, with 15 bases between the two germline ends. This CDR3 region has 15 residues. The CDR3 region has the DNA TGCGCCAGCAGTGAGTCCAGGGGCGGAATAAGCGAGCAGTACTTC. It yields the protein CASSESRGGISEQYF.

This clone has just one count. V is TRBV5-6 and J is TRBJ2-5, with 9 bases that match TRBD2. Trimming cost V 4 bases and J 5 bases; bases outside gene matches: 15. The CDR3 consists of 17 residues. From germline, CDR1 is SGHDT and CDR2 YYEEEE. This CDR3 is CASSPKAGGALIETQYF. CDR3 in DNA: TGTGCCAGCAGCCCAAAAGCGGGGGGAGCGCTCATTGAGACCCAGTACTTC.

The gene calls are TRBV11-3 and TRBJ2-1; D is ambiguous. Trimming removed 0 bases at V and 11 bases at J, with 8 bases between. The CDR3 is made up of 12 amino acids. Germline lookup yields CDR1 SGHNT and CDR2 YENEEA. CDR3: CASSLDPGKQFF. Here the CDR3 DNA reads TGTGCCAGCAGCTTAGACCCAGGAAAGCAGTTCTTC.

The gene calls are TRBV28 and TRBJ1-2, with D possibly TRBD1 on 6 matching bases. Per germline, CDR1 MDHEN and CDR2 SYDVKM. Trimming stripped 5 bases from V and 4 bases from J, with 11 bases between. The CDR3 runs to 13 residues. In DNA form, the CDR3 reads TGTGCCAGCAGTCAACAGGGTGGCTATGGCTACACCTTC. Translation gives CASSQQGGYGYTF.

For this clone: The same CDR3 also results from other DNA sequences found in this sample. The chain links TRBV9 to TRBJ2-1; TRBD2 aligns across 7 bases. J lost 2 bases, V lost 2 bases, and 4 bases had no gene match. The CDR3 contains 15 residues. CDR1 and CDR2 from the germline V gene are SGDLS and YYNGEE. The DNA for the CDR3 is TGTGCCAGCAGCGTCGGGGGACTAACCTACAATGAGCAGTTCTTC. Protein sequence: CASSVGGLTYNEQFF.

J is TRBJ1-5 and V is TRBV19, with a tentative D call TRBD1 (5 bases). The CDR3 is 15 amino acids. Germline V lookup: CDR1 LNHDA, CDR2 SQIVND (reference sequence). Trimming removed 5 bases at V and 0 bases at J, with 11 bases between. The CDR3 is CASSAQTDSNQPQHF. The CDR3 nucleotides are TGTGCCAGTAGTGCCCAGACAGATAGCAATCAGCCCCAGCATTTT.

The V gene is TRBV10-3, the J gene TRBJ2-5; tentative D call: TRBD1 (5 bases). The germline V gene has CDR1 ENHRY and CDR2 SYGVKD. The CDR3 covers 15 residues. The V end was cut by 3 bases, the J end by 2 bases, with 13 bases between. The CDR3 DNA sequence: TGTGCCATCAGTGATCTAGGGCAGGGTCAAGAGACCCAGTACTTC. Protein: CAISDLGQGQETQYF.

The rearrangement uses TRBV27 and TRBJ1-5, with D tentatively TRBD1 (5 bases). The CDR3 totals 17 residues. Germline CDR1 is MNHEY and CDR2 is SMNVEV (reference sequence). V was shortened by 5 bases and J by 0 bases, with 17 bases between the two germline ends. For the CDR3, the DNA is TGTGCCAGCAGTCCACGCCTTGGGGGGGATAGCAATCAGCCCCAGCATTTT. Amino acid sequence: CASSPRLGGDSNQPQHF.